This T cell receptor beta chain was identified during a study of T cells in Graves' hyperthyroidism and ophthalmopathy. Graves' hyperthyroidism was deemed stable absent ophthalmopathy progression within 18 months. Together with thyroid ultrasound, orbital computed tomography, serum thyroxine and TRAb, clinical symptoms were used for diagnoses. The TCR beta CDR3 regions underwent amplification using RNA transcripts as the source. The HTBI primer set drove a first-round RT-PCR of the TCR CDR3. TCRdb passed the multiplex PCR reads through MiXCR, listing each CDR3 protein once. Of almost 600,000 distinct CDR3 sequences listed, about 43% are singletons. Trimming left V 5 bases short and J 5 bases short, with 9 bases between. CDR1 is SGHTA, CDR2 FQGNSA, per germline. The CDR3 spans 12 residues. The sample holds many counts of this clonotype.

This chain links TRBV7-2 with TRBJ2-5; D is possibly TRBD2 (5 bases). The origin of this receptor is a woman in her late teens or twenties with Graves' hyperthyroidism. Input material: peripheral blood or thyroid tissue (not recorded which). In DNA form, the CDR3 reads TGTGCCAGCAGCAGCCCGGGGGAGACCCAGTACTTC. Protein product: CASSSPGETQYF.